This T cell receptor beta chain is drawn from a study of T cell changes during pregnancy in multiple sclerosis. Per germline, CDR1 SGHNT and CDR2 YENEEA. This CDR3 region has 12 residues. V was trimmed by 5 bases and J by 7 bases, leaving 8 bases between them. Assay: immunoSEQ multiplex PCR; the TCRdb copy retains only in-frame clones and omits some. Here the sample spans approximately 88,000 clones, almost 95% being singletons. The chain is built from TRBV11-3 and TRBJ2-2, with TRBD1 as a possible D gene (6 bases). The material sequenced was peripheral blood, taken in the first trimester of pregnancy. The origin of this receptor is a female donor with multiple sclerosis, enrolled in a pregnancy study. The CDR3 loop reads CASSLRGGELFF. The CDR3 DNA is TGTGCCAGCAGCCTCAGGGGCGGGGAGCTGTTTTTT.